Listed here are 7 T cell receptor beta chains from one sample, sequenced in a study of blood T cell repertoires in COVID-19. Assay used: immunoSEQ multiplex PCR; TCRdb lists only in-frame clones, some missing. The sample records about 360,000 clones, around 87% being singletons. Material: peripheral blood. Receptors originate from a human donor in a cohort sampled during active COVID-19.

V usage is TRBV3-1 (or the pseudogene TRBV3-2) and J usage is TRBJ1-1; D unresolved. V was shortened by 1 base and J by 8 bases, with 11 bases between the two germline ends. Per the germline V gene, CDR1 is LGHDT and CDR2 is YNNKEL (reference sequence). This CDR3 contains 13 residues. CDR3: CASSQGENREAFF. DNA of the CDR3: TGTGCCAGCAGCCAAGGGGAGAACAGAGAAGCTTTCTTT.

V usage is TRBV25-1 and J usage is TRBJ2-3, with TRBD2 identical over 7 bases. The ends lost 4 bases at V and 6 bases at J; junction bases unmatched: 7. The germline gives CDR1 MGHDK, CDR2 SYGVNS. The CDR3 is made up of 14 amino acids. Written as DNA, the CDR3 is TGTGCCAGCAGTGTTGGGCGGGAGACTGATACGCAGTATTTT. This codes for CASSVGRETDTQYF.

V and J are TRBV7-2 and TRBJ1-6; no definite D call. Germline-derived CDR1 and CDR2 are SGHTA and FQGNSA. The ends were cut back, 1 base at V and 0 bases at J, with 7 bases in the middle. The CDR3 has 16 amino acids. In DNA form, the CDR3 reads TGTGCCAGCAGCTTAGGAAGGAGCTCCTATAATTCACCCCTCCACTTT. Translated, it gives CASSLGRSSYNSPLHF.

This clone is a singleton in its sample. The chain employs TRBV4-1 and TRBJ1-2, with D perhaps matching TRBD1 (5 bases). Trimming took 7 bases from V and 4 from J, leaving 19 bases between them. The CDR3 has 15 amino acids. Germline CDR1 is MGHRA and CDR2 is YSYEKL. The CDR3: CASTTSFNGGYGYTF. The CDR3 DNA reads TGCGCCAGCACCACATCCTTCAACGGGGGCTATGGCTACACCTTC.

This rearrangement joins TRBV5-4 to TRBJ2-3; TRBD2 matches at 9 bases. The J segment lost 7 bases and the V segment lost 0 bases, leaving 9 bases of the junction unmatched. Germline V gene lookup returns CDR1 SGHNT and CDR2 YYREEE (reference sequence). This CDR3 region has 16 residues. CDR3 region: CASSLEREVVSNTQYF. Written as DNA, the CDR3 is TGTGCCAGCAGCTTGGAGCGGGAGGTGGTTTCCAATACGCAGTATTTT. The full variable domain, in which reference TRBV5-4 and TRBJ2-3 provide the parts outside the CDR3, is ETGVTQSPTHLIKTRGQQVTLRCSSQSGHNTVSWYQQALGQGPQFIFQYYREEENGRGNFPPRFSGLQFPNYSSELNVNALELDDSALYLCASSLEREVVSNTQYFGPGTRLTVL.

The chain carries TRBV9 and TRBJ2-1; 7 nucleotides agree with TRBD2. The J segment lost 7 bases and the V segment lost 0 bases, leaving 10 bases of the junction unmatched. Germline V gives CDR1 SGDLS, CDR2 YYNGEE. This CDR3 is 16 amino acids long. CDR3: CASSVAISAGDNEQFF. In nucleotides, the CDR3 is TGTGCCAGCAGCGTAGCCATATCGGCGGGAGATAATGAGCAGTTCTTC.

This chain links TRBV7-8 with TRBJ1-1; the D is unclear. The V gene lost 7 bases and the J gene lost 7 bases, with 16 bases spanning the gap. Per the germline V gene, CDR1 is SGHVS and CDR2 is FQNEAQ. The CDR3 contains 13 residues. The CDR3 sequence: CASTFTESFEAFF. Written as DNA, the CDR3 is TGTGCCAGCACTTTTACAGAGTCGTTTGAAGCTTTCTTT. Supplemented by reference TRBV7-8 and TRBJ1-1, the full variable domain reads GAGVSQSPRYKVAKRGQDVALRCDPISGHVSLFWYQQALGQGPEFLTYFQNEAQLDKSGLPSDRFFAERPEGSVSTLKIQRTQQEDSAVYLCASTFTESFEAFFGQGTRLTVV.